Listed below are T cell receptor beta chains from one sample, sequenced in a study of control samples from healthy donors and cancer patients. Produced via immunoSEQ multiplex PCR; TCRdb's table is partial and in-frame only. The repertoire holds about 21,000 clones, with around four fifths as singletons. The material sequenced was PBMCs. The receptors come from a man aged 60-69 years with colorectal cancer. The CDR3 runs from the conserved cysteine through the conserved F or W. D genes are given only for firm matches. Clone size is stated in some rows and not others, as once, few, many or a class when expanded.

D gene	V gene	J gene	clone size	CDR3 DNA	CDR3 protein
TRBD1	TRBV2	TRBJ2-1	-	TGTGCCAGCCGACAGGGGGCAAGGGAGCAGTTCTTC	CASRQGAREQFF
-	TRBV30	TRBJ2-3	-	TGTGCCTGGAGTGTCCAAGGACAGTCAACGCAGTATTTT	CAWSVQGQSTQYF
TRBD2	TRBV6-5	TRBJ2-1	-	TGTGCCAGCATTCGAGCGGGGATCTCCTACAATGAGCAGTTCTTC	CASIRAGISYNEQFF
-	TRBV7-9	TRBJ2-3	-	TGTGCCAGCAGCTTTTCGGGGGCAGATACGCAGTATTTT	CASSFSGADTQYF
TRBD2	TRBV5-1	TRBJ2-5	-	TGCGCCAGCAGCTTCGGGGGGGCCGGGGAGACCCAGTACTTC	CASSFGGAGETQYF
TRBD2	TRBV5-8	TRBJ2-7	once	TGTGCCAGCAGCTTAGCGTTGGCGGGGGGGCCCCGCGAGCAGTACTTC	CASSLALAGGPREQYF
-	TRBV6-6	TRBJ1-1	-	TGTGCCAGCACTCCCAGGGCTTTTACTGAAGCTTTCTTT	CASTPRAFTEAFF
TRBD1	TRBV10-2	TRBJ1-2	-	TGCGCCAGTACAGGGGGAAAATATGGCTACACCTTC	CASTGGKYGYTF
-	TRBV11-2	TRBJ2-6	-	TGTGCCAGCAGCTGGGGACTCTCCTCTGGGGCCAACGTCCTGACTTTC	CASSWGLSSGANVLTF
-	TRBV9	TRBJ2-3	-	TGTGCCAGCAGCGTAGCGGGGGACACAGATACGCAGTATTTT	CASSVAGDTDTQYF
-	TRBV5-1	TRBJ1-5	-	TGCGCCAGCAGCCCGGAAGGGCTTGGGGGTCAGCCCCAGCATTTT	CASSPEGLGGQPQHF
TRBD1	TRBV24-1	TRBJ2-3	-	TGTGCCACCAGCGTACAGGGGAATACGCAGTATTTT	CATSVQGNTQYF
-	TRBV7-6	TRBJ2-2	few	TGTGCCAGCAGCTTAATAGAGCAGGGAACCGGGGAGCTGTTTTTT	CASSLIEQGTGELFF
TRBD2	TRBV7-9	TRBJ2-5	-	TGTGCCAGCAGCCGCCGGAAGGTAGCGGGGGGGGACCAAGAGACCCAGTACTTC	CASSRRKVAGGDQETQYF
-	TRBV5-5	TRBJ1-4	-	TGTGCCAGCAGCTTGTGGGCAGTTGGTGAAAAACTGTTTTTT	CASSLWAVGEKLFF
TRBD2	TRBV5-1	TRBJ2-5	-	TGCGCCAGCAGCTTCCCCGGGACTAGCGGGGGTGGCGAGACCCAGTACTTC	CASSFPGTSGGGETQYF
TRBD1	TRBV5-1	TRBJ2-3	-	TGCGCCAGCAGCATGACAGGGAGCACAGATACGCAGTATTTT	CASSMTGSTDTQYF
-	TRBV5-6	TRBJ2-3	-	TGTGCCAGCAGCTTAGCTGCGGGGGCCCCCACAGATACGCAGTATTTT	CASSLAAGAPTDTQYF
-	TRBV9	TRBJ1-2	-	TGTGCCAGCAGCGTAGGATGGAGGGAGGGAAATGGCTACACCTTC	CASSVGWREGNGYTF
TRBD1	TRBV6-6	TRBJ1-1	-	TGTGCCAGCAGTTACTGGGACAGCGGAGCCACTGAAGCTTTCTTT	CASSYWDSGATEAFF
-	TRBV4-1	TRBJ1-4	-	TGCGCCAGCAGCCCCCGGGCAGTGGGAAATGAAAAACTGTTTTTT	CASSPRAVGNEKLFF
TRBD1	TRBV5-1	TRBJ1-6	-	TGCGCCAGCAGCTTAGGACAGGGGGCTCCCGAGTGGGTCCACTTT	CASSLGQGAPEWVHF
-	TRBV5-1	TRBJ2-7	-	TGCGCCAGCAGCTTGGGGCCCGACGAGCAGTACTTC	CASSLGPDEQYF
-	TRBV19	TRBJ2-1	-	TGTGCCAGTAGTATAGCCAGGGAGTGGATTCAACCGCCTAGTTTGGCCACCTACAATGAGCAGTTCTTC	CASSIAREWIQPPSLATYNEQFF
TRBD2	TRBV27	TRBJ2-7	-	TGTGCCAGCAGTCTCGGGACTCCGGGGGGCTACGAGCAGTACTTC	CASSLGTPGGYEQYF
-	TRBV12-3/TRBV12-4	TRBJ1-1	few	TGTGCCAGCAGTTTATACGGACCGCCGGGAGCTTTCTTT	CASSLYGPPGAFF
-	TRBV5-8	TRBJ1-5	-	TGTGCCAGCAGCTCAAAACGGGGGATCGTCCTGGGCAATCAGCCCCAGCATTTT	CASSSKRGIVLGNQPQHF
-	TRBV30	TRBJ2-5	-	TGTGCCTGGGGGGGACCTTCAGAGACCCAGTACTTC	CAWGGPSETQYF
TRBD2	TRBV9	TRBJ2-2	few	TGTGCCAGCAGCGTAGGAGGACTAGCGGGGGTAAACACCGGGGAGCTGTTTTTT	CASSVGGLAGVNTGELFF
TRBD1	TRBV11-2	TRBJ1-2	-	TGTGCCAGCAGCTTAGAGGCCTCAGGGACAGGGGGTTTAACCTATGGCTACACCTTC	CASSLEASGTGGLTYGYTF
-	TRBV9	TRBJ1-1	-	TGTGCCAGCAGCGTAGACGAGGTACGTAGGAACACTGAAGCTTTCTTT	CASSVDEVRRNTEAFF
-	TRBV10-1	TRBJ2-7	-	TGCGCCAGCAGTGAGTATGCCAGTTCCTACGAGCAGTACTTC	CASSEYASSYEQYF
-	TRBV10-2	TRBJ2-1	-	TGCGCCAGCAGTGAGTCGATCTGGACAGACTACAATGAGCAGTTCTTC	CASSESIWTDYNEQFF
TRBD1	TRBV7-2	TRBJ1-2	-	TGTGCCAGCAGCTCCGCCGGACAGGTCTATGGCTACACCTTC	CASSSAGQVYGYTF
-	TRBV20-1	TRBJ1-2	-	TGCAGTGCTAGTGGCCCGCGCCCCCCCGACGGATCTAACTATGGCTACACCTTC	CSASGPRPPDGSNYGYTF
-	TRBV4-1	TRBJ1-1	-	TGCGCCAGCAGCCGGGAGGGGGGTGAAGCTGAAGCTTTCTTT	CASSREGGEAEAFF
-	TRBV19	TRBJ2-1	-	TGTGCCAGTAGTGAGGGGAGCTCCTACAATGAGCAGTTCTTC	CASSEGSSYNEQFF
-	TRBV30	TRBJ1-2	-	TGTGCCTGGAGCCCAGGGACCGGCTACACCTTC	CAWSPGTGYTF
-	TRBV3-1/TRBV3-2	TRBJ1-5	-	TGTGCCAGCAGCCCAGATCAGGGAAGAGGTCAGCCCCAGCATTTT	CASSPDQGRGQPQHF
-	TRBV19	TRBJ1-1	-	TGTGCCAGTAGTATAAACTGGGGACTGAACACTGAAGCTTTCTTT	CASSINWGLNTEAFF
TRBD1	TRBV6-5	TRBJ2-7	-	TGTGCCAGCAATCGGGACAGGATCTACGAGCAGTACTTC	CASNRDRIYEQYF
TRBD2	TRBV19	TRBJ2-1	once	TGTGCCAGTAGTCCGACTAGCGGGGGGGCGAATGAGCAGTTCTTC	CASSPTSGGANEQFF
-	TRBV29-1	TRBJ1-4	-	TGCAGCGGGCGACAGAGAGGGGAGGATGAAAAACTGTTTTTT	CSGRQRGEDEKLFF
TRBD1	TRBV19	TRBJ2-3	-	TGTGCCAGTAGTATCTCGTCAGGGGGCAGGGATACGCAGTATTTT	CASSISSGGRDTQYF
-	TRBV20-1	TRBJ1-5	-	TGCAGTGCTAGTGGCAGGGGATTAGACAATCAGCCCCAGCATTTT	CSASGRGLDNQPQHF
-	TRBV19	TRBJ2-5	once	TGTGCCAGTAGGCGAGCGAGAGGGGAGACCCAGTACTTC	CASRRARGETQYF
-	TRBV5-1	TRBJ1-3	few	TGCGCCAGCAGCTTGGTGCCGGGGGTACGTGGAAACACCATATATTTT	CASSLVPGVRGNTIYF
TRBD1	TRBV27	TRBJ1-1	-	TGTGCCAGCAGCCGACAGGGGGCGGCCACTGAAGCTTTCTTT	CASSRQGAATEAFF
-	TRBV3-1/TRBV3-2	TRBJ1-3	few	TGTGCCAGCAGCCAAGCCGCGGGGGGCGGAAACACCATATATTTT	CASSQAAGGGNTIYF